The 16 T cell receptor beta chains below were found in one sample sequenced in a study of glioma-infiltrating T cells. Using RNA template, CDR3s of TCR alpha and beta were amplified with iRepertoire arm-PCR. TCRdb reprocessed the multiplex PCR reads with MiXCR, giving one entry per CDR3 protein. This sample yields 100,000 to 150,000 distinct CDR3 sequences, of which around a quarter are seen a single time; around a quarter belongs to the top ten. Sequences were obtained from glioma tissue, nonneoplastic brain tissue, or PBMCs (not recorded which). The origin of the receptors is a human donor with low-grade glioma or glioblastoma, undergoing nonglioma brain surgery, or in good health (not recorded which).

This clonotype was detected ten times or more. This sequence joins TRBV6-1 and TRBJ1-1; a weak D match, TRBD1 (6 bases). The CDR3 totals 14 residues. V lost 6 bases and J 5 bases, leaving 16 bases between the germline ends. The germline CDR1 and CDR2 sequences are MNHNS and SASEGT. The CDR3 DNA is TGTGCCAGCAGATACGACCAGGGACAAACTGAAGCTTTCTTT. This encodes CASRYDQGQTEAFF.

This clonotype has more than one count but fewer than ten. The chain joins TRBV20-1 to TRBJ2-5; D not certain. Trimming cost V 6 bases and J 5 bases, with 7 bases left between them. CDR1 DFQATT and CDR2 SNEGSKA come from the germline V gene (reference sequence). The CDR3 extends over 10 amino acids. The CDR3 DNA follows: TGCAGTGCCAAAAGGGAGACCCAGTACTTC. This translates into CSAKRETQYF.

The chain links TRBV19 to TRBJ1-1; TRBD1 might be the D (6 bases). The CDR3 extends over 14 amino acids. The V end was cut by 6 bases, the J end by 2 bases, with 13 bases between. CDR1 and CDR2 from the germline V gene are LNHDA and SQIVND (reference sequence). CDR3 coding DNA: TGTGCCAGTAGAAGCCCCGGGGGCAACACTGAAGCTTTCTTT. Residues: CASRSPGGNTEAFF.

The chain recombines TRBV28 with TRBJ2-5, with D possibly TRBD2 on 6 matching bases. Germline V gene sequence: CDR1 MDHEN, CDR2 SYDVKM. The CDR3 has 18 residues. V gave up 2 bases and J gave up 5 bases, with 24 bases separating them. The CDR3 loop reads CASSLDYPPGRGRETQYF. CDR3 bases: TGTGCCAGCAGTTTAGACTACCCCCCGGGACGGGGGAGGGAGACCCAGTACTTC.

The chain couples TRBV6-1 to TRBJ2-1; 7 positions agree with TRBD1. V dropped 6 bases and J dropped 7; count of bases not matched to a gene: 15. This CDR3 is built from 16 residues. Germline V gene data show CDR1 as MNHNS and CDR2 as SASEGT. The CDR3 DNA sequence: TGTGCCAGCAGCCCAACGACCGGGACAGCACAAAATGAGCAGTTCTTC. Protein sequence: CASSPTTGTAQNEQFF.

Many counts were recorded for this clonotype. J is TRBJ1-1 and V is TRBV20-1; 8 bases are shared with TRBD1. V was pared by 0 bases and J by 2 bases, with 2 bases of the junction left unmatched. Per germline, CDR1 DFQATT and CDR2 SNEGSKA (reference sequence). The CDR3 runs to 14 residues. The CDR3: CSARDGTGNTEAFF. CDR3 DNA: TGCAGTGCTAGAGACGGGACAGGAAACACTGAAGCTTTCTTT.

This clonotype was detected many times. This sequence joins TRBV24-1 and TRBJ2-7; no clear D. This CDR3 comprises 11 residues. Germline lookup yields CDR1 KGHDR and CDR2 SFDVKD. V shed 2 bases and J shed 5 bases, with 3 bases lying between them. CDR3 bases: TGTGCCACCAGTGATTCCCACGAGCAGTACGTC. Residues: CATSDSHEQYV.

The CDR3 bases are TGCGCCAGCAGCTGTCAAGGTCGGAGGGGGCTACGGCGCTACACCTTC. Translated: CASSCQGRRGLRRYTF. The genes are TRBV4-1 and TRBJ1-2, with TRBD1 matching 7 bases. Germline assignment: CDR1 MGHRA and CDR2 YSYEKL. The V gene end was trimmed by 5 bases and the J gene end by 9 bases; junction bases not matched to a gene: 18. The CDR3 is made up of 16 amino acids.

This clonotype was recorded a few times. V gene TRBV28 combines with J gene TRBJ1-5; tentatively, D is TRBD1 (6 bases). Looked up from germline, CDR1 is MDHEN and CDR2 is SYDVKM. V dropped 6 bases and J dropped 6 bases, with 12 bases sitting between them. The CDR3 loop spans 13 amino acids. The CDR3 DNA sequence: TGTGCCAGCAGCTCAGGGGTTTCTCAGCCCCAGCATTTT. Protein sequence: CASSSGVSQPQHF.

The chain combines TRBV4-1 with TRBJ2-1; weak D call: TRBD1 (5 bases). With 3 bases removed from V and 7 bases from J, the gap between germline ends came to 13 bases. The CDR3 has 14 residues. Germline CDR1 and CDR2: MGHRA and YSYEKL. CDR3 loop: CASSHPARANEQFF. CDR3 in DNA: TGCGCCAGCAGCCACCCCGCCAGGGCTAATGAGCAGTTCTTC.

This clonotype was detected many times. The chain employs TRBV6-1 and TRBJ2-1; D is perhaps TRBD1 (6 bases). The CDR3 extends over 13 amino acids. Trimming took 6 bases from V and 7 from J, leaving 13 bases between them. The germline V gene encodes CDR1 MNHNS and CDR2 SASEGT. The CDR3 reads CASRWGLGNEQFF. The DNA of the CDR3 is TGTGCCAGCAGGTGGGGGCTCGGGAATGAGCAGTTCTTC.

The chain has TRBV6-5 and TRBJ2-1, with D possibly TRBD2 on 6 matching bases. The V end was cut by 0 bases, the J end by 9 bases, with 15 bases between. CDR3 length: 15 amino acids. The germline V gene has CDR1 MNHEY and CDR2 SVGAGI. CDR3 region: CASSYSPARRGEQFF. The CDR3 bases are TGTGCCAGCAGTTACTCACCGGCGAGGAGGGGTGAGCAGTTCTTC.

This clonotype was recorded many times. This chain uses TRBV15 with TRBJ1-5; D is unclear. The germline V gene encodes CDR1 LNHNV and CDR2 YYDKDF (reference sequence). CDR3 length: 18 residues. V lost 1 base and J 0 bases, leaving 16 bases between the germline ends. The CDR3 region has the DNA TGTGCCACCAGCAGAGGAGCACAGCCTCGACATAGCAATCAGCCCCAGCATTTT. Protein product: CATSRGAQPRHSNQPQHF.

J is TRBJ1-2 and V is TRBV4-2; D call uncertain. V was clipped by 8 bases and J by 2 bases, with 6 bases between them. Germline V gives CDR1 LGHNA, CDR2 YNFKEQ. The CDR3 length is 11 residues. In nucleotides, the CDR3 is TGTGCCAGCGGGTTGAACTATGGCTACACCTTC. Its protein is CASGLNYGYTF.

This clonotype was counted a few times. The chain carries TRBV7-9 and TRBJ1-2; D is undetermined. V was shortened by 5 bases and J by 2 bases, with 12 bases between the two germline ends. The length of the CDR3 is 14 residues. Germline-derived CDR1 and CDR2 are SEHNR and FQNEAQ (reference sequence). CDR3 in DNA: TGTGCCAGCAGCCCCCCGTCCGGAAACTATGGCTACACCTTC. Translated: CASSPPSGNYGYTF.

DNA of the CDR3: TGTGCCAGCAGTACTCCAGGACCCTATACGGAGACCCAGTACTTC. Encoded protein: CASSTPGPYTETQYF. The chain employs TRBV2 and TRBJ2-5; D remains ambiguous. V lost 5 bases and J 5 bases, leaving 18 bases between the germline ends. The CDR3 covers 15 residues. Germline-derived CDR1 and CDR2 are SNHLY and FYNNEI.